This entry is about one TCR beta chain. This CDR3 region has 16 residues. Losses at the gene ends were 0 bases for V and 5 bases for J; bases not matched to a gene: 5. Per the germline V gene, CDR1 is SGHRS and CDR2 is YFSETQ. The sample originates from a study of cytomegalovirus exposure and HLA in healthy donors. Primers for the PCR totalled 60 Vbeta and 13 Jbeta. This table comes from immunoSEQ multiplex PCR, and its TCRdb copy is limited to in-frame clones, with some not included. The sample consists of 100,000 to 150,000 clones, about 81% of them appearing once. V is TRBV5-1 and J is TRBJ2-2; TRBD1 matches at 9 bases. Material for sequencing was PBMCs. The TCR originated in a woman in her 40s in good health and CMV-seropositive. The CDR3 nucleotides are TGCGCCAGCAGCTTGGCCCGGGACAGGGTGACCGGGGAGCTGTTTTTT. Translated: CASSLARDRVTGELFF.